The 22 T cell receptor beta chains in this list originate from one sample, sequenced in a study of T-cell reconstitution after alpha-beta-depleted transplantation in children. Library preparation (for TCRbeta) was performed with unique molecular identifiers. Each CDR3 protein gets one entry after TCRdb re-called the PCR reads with MiXCR. The sample records about 980,000 distinct CDR3 sequences, about 31% being singletons. The sequenced sample was PBMCs, mostly from graft donor cells, obtained 360 days after TCRalphabeta/CD19-depleted stem cell transplant. All receptors derive from a boy in the first two years of life who had a stem cell transplant for SCID, so the T cells may come from the graft donor.

This clonotype was picked up a small number of times. The genes are TRBV2 and TRBJ1-2; D is unclear. The CDR3 consists of 14 residues. Trimming took off 7 bases at V and 1 base at J, with 13 bases between the two ends. Germline assignment: CDR1 SNHLY and CDR2 FYNNEI. Here the CDR3 reads CASIAETINYGYTF. The CDR3 DNA sequence: TGTGCCAGCATAGCGGAAACGATTAACTATGGCTACACCTTC. Drawing the rest from reference TRBV2 and TRBJ1-2, the complete variable domain is EPEVTQTPSHQVTQMGQEVILRCVPISNHLYFYWYRQILGQKVEFLVSFYNNEISEKSEIFDDQFSVERPDGSNFTLKIRSTKLEDSAMYFCASIAETINYGYTFGSGTRLTVV.

V is TRBV18 and J is TRBJ2-1, with 8 bases matching TRBD2. Unmatched junction bases numbered 6, after V lost 3 bases and J lost 2 bases. From germline, CDR1 is KGHSH and CDR2 LQKENI. The length of the CDR3 is 16 residues. CDR3 nucleotide sequence: TGTGCCAGCTCACCCCCGGGAGGGATTCCCTACAATGAGCAGTTCTTC. It translates to CASSPPGGIPYNEQFF.

There are a few counts of this clonotype. This chain connects TRBV20-1 to TRBJ1-1, with D perhaps matching TRBD1 (6 bases). Germline CDR1 DFQATT, CDR2 SNEGSKA (reference sequence). V was clipped by 3 bases and J by 2 bases, with 16 bases between them. CDR3 length: 15 amino acids. This CDR3 reads CSARPFRGHNTEAFF. The CDR3, as DNA: TGCAGTGCTAGGCCTTTCAGGGGACACAACACTGAAGCTTTCTTT.

This chain links TRBV5-1 with TRBJ2-1, with D perhaps being TRBD1 or TRBD2 (5 bases each). Germline CDR1 SGHRS, CDR2 YFSETQ. This CDR3 region has 13 residues. Trimming left V 3 bases short and J 7 bases short, with 11 bases between. The CDR3 protein is CASSWDGWNEQFF. CDR3 nucleotide sequence: TGCGCCAGCAGCTGGGACGGATGGAATGAGCAGTTCTTC.

The chain couples TRBV7-6 to TRBJ1-1; 7 bases map to TRBD1. Germline V gene sequence: CDR1 SGHVS, CDR2 FNYEAQ. Trimming cost V 7 bases and J 1 base; bases outside gene matches: 6. The CDR3 is made up of 14 amino acids. CDR3 protein: CASTQGLRNTEAFF. CDR3 sequence (DNA): TGTGCCAGCACACAGGGGCTGAGGAACACTGAAGCTTTCTTT. Full variable domain (outside the CDR3, taken from reference TRBV7-6 and TRBJ1-1): GAGVSQSPRYKVTKRGQDVALRCDPISGHVSLYWYRQALGQGPEFLTYFNYEAQQDKSGLPNDRFSAERPEGSISTLTIQRTEQRDSAMYRCASTQGLRNTEAFFGQGTRLTVV.

This chain joins TRBV5-1 and TRBJ1-1; no firm D call. Per germline, CDR1 SGHRS and CDR2 YFSETQ. V lost 1 base and J 4 bases, leaving 8 bases between the germline ends. The length of the CDR3 is 13 residues. CDR3: CASSLWRGTEAFF. CDR3 DNA: TGCGCCAGCAGCTTGTGGCGGGGCACTGAAGCTTTCTTT. Full variable domain (rest looked up from reference TRBV5-1 and TRBJ1-1): KAGVTQTPRYLIKTRGQQVTLSCSPISGHRSVSWYQQTPGQGLQFLFEYFSETQRNKGNFPGRFSGRQFSNSRSEMNVSTLELGDSALYLCASSLWRGTEAFFGQGTRLTVV.

The chain is built from TRBV14 and TRBJ2-7; no definite D call. The CDR3 sequence is 12 residues long. Germline V gene lookup returns CDR1 SGHDN and CDR2 FVKESK. The V gene lost 4 bases and the J gene lost 7 bases, with 11 bases spanning the gap. The CDR3 bases are TGTGCCAGCAGCCCCACCCTGGGTGAGCAGTACTTC. Protein product: CASSPTLGEQYF.

The V gene is TRBV20-1, the J gene TRBJ1-1; D gene ambiguous. V was shortened by 3 bases and J by 3 bases, with 11 bases between the two germline ends. The CDR3 is 13 amino acids. CDR1 DFQATT and CDR2 SNEGSKA come from the germline V gene (reference sequence). CDR3 nucleotides: TGCAGTGCTAGTGGAGGGTGGGACACTGAAGCTTTCTTT. Translating gives CSASGGWDTEAFF.

The V and J genes are TRBV12-3 or TRBV12-4 and TRBJ1-5; TRBD1 is a possible D gene (6 bases). V lost 5 bases and J lost 1, with 27 bases in between. The CDR3 totals 20 residues. In DNA form, the CDR3 reads TGTGCCAGCAGTAACCGCAGGGGATTAATCGTGAGAGGGAGCAATCAGCCCCAGCATTTT. Its protein product is CASSNRRGLIVRGSNQPQHF.

The sample holds a few counts of this clonotype. The chain links TRBV11-2 to TRBJ2-1; the match to TRBD2 covers 8 bases. V lost 5 bases, J lost 7 bases, and 10 bases stayed unmatched. CDR1 is SGHAT and CDR2 is FQNNGV in the germline V gene. The CDR3 runs 15 residues. CDR3 nucleotides: TGTGCCAGCAGCACAGGGACTAGACTCCAGAATGAGCAGTTCTTC. The encoded protein is CASSTGTRLQNEQFF. Using reference TRBV11-2 and TRBJ2-1 for the parts outside the CDR3, the full variable domain is EAGVAQSPRYKIIEKRQSVAFWCNPISGHATLYWYQQILGQGPKLLIQFQNNGVVDDSQLPKDRFSAERLKGVDSTLKIQPAKLEDSAVYLCASSTGTRLQNEQFFGPGTRLTVL.

The chain is built from TRBV20-1 and TRBJ2-3, with a weak D call TRBD2 (6 bases). The V and J ends lost 6 bases and 0 bases respectively, with 16 bases between them. This CDR3 has 15 amino acids. The germline V gene encodes CDR1 DFQATT and CDR2 SNEGSKA (reference sequence). The CDR3 sequence: CSAAGSSRSTDTQYF. In nucleotides, the CDR3 is TGCAGTGCCGCGGGGTCTAGCCGAAGCACAGATACGCAGTATTTT.

The rearrangement uses TRBV5-1 and TRBJ1-3, with D uncertain. The length of the CDR3 is 19 residues. CDR1 is SGHRS, CDR2 YFSETQ, per germline. Trimming removed 0 bases at V and 0 bases at J, with 19 bases between. The CDR3 protein is CASSLDPVSIRPSGNTIYF. Written as DNA, the CDR3 is TGCGCCAGCAGCTTGGACCCTGTTTCGATTCGTCCCTCTGGAAACACCATATATTTT.

The gene calls are TRBV6-5 and TRBJ1-6; the match to TRBD1 covers 7 bases. CDR3 length: 17 residues. Trimming took 1 base from V and 0 from J; bases not matched to a gene: 3. Germline V gives CDR1 MNHEY, CDR2 SVGAGI. CDR3 DNA sequence: TGTGCCAGCAGTTACTACGGGACAGACTCCTATAATTCACCCCTCCACTTT. This sequence encodes CASSYYGTDSYNSPLHF.

This clonotype has only a few counts. The chain couples TRBV4-3 to TRBJ2-2; the match to TRBD1 covers 7 bases. The germline V gene has CDR1 LGHNA and CDR2 YSLEER. With V trimmed by 4 bases and J by 3 bases, 11 bases remained unmatched. This CDR3 spans 17 amino acids. The CDR3 region is CASSPEHRDSHTGELFF. The CDR3 nucleotides read TGCGCCAGCAGCCCAGAACACCGGGACAGTCACACCGGGGAGCTGTTTTTT.

V and J are TRBV7-9 and TRBJ2-1; 7 bases match TRBD2. Looked up from germline, CDR1 is SEHNR and CDR2 is FQNEAQ (reference sequence). This CDR3 has 16 residues. The trim removed 4 bases at V and 5 bases at J, leaving 11 bases unmatched. CDR3 sequence: CASSSVQRGINNEQFF. The CDR3 DNA reads as TGTGCCAGCAGCTCCGTACAGCGGGGAATAAACAATGAGCAGTTCTTC.

This clonotype was picked up a small number of times. The J gene is TRBJ2-7, the V gene TRBV20-1, with TRBD1 identical over 9 bases. Germline V gene sequence: CDR1 DFQATT, CDR2 SNEGSKA (reference sequence). This CDR3 has 15 residues. The J segment lost 9 bases and the V segment lost 4 bases, leaving 16 bases of the junction unmatched. The CDR3 DNA follows: TGCAGTGCTAAGGGGACAGGGAAGGGTTTTAACAGGCAGTACTTC. The encoded protein is CSAKGTGKGFNRQYF.

The rearrangement joins TRBV29-1 to TRBJ1-5; perhaps TRBD1 as D (5 bases). The CDR3 extends over 13 amino acids. Per germline, CDR1 SQVTM and CDR2 ANQGSEA. V was cut by 4 bases and J by 1 base, with 8 bases left in between. The CDR3 here is CSVGEGSNQPQHF. For the CDR3, the DNA is TGCAGCGTTGGGGAGGGGAGCAATCAGCCCCAGCATTTT.

The rearrangement links TRBV5-1 to TRBJ2-5; D uncertain. CDR3 length: 15 residues. CDR1 is SGHRS and CDR2 is YFSETQ in the germline V gene. The V end lost 0 bases, the J end lost 2 bases, and 11 bases lay between the germline ends. Written as DNA, the CDR3 is TGCGCCAGCAGCTTGGGTGATGGGATACAAGAGACCCAGTACTTC. Translating gives CASSLGDGIQETQYF.

The chain couples TRBV7-9 to TRBJ2-3; a weak D match, TRBD2 (5 bases). The V gene's germline CDR1 is SEHNR and CDR2 FQNEAQ (reference sequence). The CDR3 has 17 residues. Deletions cut 1 base from V and 2 bases from J, with 16 bases between. The CDR3 loop is CASSLGRAEGVTDTQYF. In nucleotides, the CDR3 is TGTGCCAGCAGCTTAGGACGGGCCGAGGGAGTCACAGATACGCAGTATTTT.

This clonotype was recorded once. The chain has TRBV7-2 and TRBJ2-3, with 7 bases fitting TRBD2. With V trimmed by 5 bases and J by 8 bases, 13 bases remained unmatched. From germline, CDR1 is SGHTA and CDR2 FQGNSA. This CDR3 region has 15 residues. The CDR3 loop is CASSLGLEIPLTQYF. DNA for the CDR3: TGTGCCAGCAGCCTTGGACTAGAGATTCCCCTTACGCAGTATTTT. Full variable domain (outside the CDR3, taken from reference TRBV7-2 and TRBJ2-3): GAGVSQSPSNKVTEKGKDVELRCDPISGHTALYWYRQSLGQGLEFLIYFQGNSAPDKSGLPSDRFSAERTGGSVSTLTIQRTQQEDSAVYLCASSLGLEIPLTQYFGPGTRLTVL.

This clonotype came up a few times. The chain carries TRBV19 and TRBJ2-7, with D possibly being TRBD2 (5 bases). This CDR3 contains 15 residues. Deletions cut 5 bases from V and 5 bases from J, with 19 bases between. Germline CDR1 reads LNHDA; CDR2 reads SQIVND (reference sequence). The CDR3 DNA is TGTGCCAGTAGTCGGCCTGAGGGTGGTGTAGACGAGCAGTACTTC. It codes for CASSRPEGGVDEQYF.

The rearrangement joins TRBV7-9 to TRBJ2-5; D may be TRBD2 (6 bases). The CDR3 covers 15 residues. The V end lost 0 bases, the J end lost 7 bases, and 15 bases lay between the germline ends. From germline, CDR1 is SEHNR and CDR2 FQNEAQ (reference sequence). This CDR3 is CASSLALWEAATQYF. The CDR3 bases are TGTGCCAGCAGCTTAGCGCTTTGGGAGGCCGCGACCCAGTACTTC.